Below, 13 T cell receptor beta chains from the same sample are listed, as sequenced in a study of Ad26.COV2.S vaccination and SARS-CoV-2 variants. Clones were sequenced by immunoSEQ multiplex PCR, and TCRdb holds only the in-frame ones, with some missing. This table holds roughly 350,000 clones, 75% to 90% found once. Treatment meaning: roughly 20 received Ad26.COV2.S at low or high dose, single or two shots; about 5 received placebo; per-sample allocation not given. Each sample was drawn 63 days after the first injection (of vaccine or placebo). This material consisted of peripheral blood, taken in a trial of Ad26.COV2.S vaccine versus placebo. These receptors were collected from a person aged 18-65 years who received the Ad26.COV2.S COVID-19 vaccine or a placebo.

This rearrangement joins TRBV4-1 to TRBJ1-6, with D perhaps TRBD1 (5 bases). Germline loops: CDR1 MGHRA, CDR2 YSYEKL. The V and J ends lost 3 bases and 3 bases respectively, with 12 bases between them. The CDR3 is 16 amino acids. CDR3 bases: TGCGCCAGCAGCCAGGGGAGGGGCGACTATAATTCACCCCTCCACTTT. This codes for CASSQGRGDYNSPLHF.

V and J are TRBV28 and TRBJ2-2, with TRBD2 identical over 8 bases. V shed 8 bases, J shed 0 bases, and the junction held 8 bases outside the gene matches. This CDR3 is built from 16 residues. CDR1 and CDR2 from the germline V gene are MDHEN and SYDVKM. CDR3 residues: CASENSGTTNTGELFF. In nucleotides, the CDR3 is TGTGCCAGCGAGAATAGCGGGACTACGAACACCGGGGAGCTGTTTTTT.

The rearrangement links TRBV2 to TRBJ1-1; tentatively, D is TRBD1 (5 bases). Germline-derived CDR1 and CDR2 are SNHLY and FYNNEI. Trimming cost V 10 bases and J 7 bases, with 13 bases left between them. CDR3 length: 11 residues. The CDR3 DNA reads TGTGCCACTCGGCTCGACAGTGAAGCTTTCTTT. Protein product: CATRLDSEAFF. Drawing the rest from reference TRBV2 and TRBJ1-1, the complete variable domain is EPEVTQTPSHQVTQMGQEVILRCVPISNHLYFYWYRQILGQKVEFLVSFYNNEISEKSEIFDDQFSVERPDGSNFTLKIRSTKLEDSAMYFCATRLDSEAFFGQGTRLTVV.

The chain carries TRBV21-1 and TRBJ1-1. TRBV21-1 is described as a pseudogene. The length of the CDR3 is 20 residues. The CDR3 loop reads CASSNPQLGGSGRGSLRAFF. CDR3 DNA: TGTGCCAGCAGCAATCCCCAGCTTGGGGGTTCTGGTAGGGGATCCTTACGAGCTTTCTTT.

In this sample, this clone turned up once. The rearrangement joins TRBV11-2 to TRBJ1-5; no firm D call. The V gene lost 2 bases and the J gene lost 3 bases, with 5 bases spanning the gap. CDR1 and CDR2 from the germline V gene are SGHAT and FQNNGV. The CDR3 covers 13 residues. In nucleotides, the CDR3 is TGTGCCAGCAGCTTAAGTCTCAATCAGCCCCAGCATTTT. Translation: CASSLSLNQPQHF.

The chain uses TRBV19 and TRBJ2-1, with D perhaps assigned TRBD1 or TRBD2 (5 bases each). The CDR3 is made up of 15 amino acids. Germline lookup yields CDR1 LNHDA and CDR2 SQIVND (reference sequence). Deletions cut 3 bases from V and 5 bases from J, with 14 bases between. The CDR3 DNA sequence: TGTGCCAGTAGTATGTCTCCGGGACCCCACAATGAGCAGTTCTTC. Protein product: CASSMSPGPHNEQFF.

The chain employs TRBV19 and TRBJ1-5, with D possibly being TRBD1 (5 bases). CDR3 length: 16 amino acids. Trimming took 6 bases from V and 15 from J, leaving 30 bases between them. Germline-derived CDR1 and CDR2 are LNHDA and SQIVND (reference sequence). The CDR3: CASSLTVDTISPLRHF. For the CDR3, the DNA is TGTGCCAGTAGCCTGACGGTGGACACGATCAGCCCCTTACGGCATTTT.

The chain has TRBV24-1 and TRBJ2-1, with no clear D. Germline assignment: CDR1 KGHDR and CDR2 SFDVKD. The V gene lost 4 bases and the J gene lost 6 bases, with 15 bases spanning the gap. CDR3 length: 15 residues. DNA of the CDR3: TGTGCCACCAGTGAGGATACAACGGCGTTCAATGAGCAGTTCTTC. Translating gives CATSEDTTAFNEQFF.

The CDR3 protein is CASSPGQGLNYGYTF. In DNA, the CDR3 is TGTGCCAGCAGCCCAGGACAGGGGTTGAACTATGGCTACACCTTC. The chain has TRBV4-2 and TRBJ1-2; 9 bases line up with TRBD1. Germline V gene sequence: CDR1 LGHNA, CDR2 YNFKEQ. V dropped 4 bases and J dropped 2; count of bases not matched to a gene: 5. This CDR3 is built from 15 residues.

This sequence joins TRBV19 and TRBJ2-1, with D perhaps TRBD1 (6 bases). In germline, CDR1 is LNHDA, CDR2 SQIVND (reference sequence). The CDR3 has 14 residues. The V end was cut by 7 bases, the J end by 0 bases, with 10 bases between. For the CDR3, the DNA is TGTGCCAGTATATCACAGGGCTCCTACAATGAGCAGTTCTTC. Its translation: CASISQGSYNEQFF.

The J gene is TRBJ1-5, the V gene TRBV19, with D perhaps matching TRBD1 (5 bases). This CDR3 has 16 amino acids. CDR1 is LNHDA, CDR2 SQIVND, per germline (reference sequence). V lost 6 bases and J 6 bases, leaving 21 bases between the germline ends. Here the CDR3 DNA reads TGTGCCAGTAGCACCCCCCCCAGGGCTTTGGTTCAGCCCCAGCATTTT. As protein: CASSTPPRALVQPQHF.

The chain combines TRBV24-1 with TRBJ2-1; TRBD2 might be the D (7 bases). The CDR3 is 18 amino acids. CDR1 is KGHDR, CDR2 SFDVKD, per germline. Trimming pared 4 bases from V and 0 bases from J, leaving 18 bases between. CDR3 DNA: TGTGCCACCAGTGACCATCCCGGCGGGGGCAGCTCCTACAATGAGCAGTTCTTC. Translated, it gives CATSDHPGGGSSYNEQFF.

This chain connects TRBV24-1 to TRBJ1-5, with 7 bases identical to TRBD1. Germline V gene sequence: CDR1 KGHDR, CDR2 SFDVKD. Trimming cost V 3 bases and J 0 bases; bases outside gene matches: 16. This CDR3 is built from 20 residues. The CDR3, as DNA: TGTGCCACCAGTGATCCAACCCGGGACAGAATAAACTATAGCAATCAGCCCCAGCATTTT. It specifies CATSDPTRDRINYSNQPQHF.